The sequence of this T cell receptor (beta chain) was determined in a study of blood T cells in healthy people across ages. Study-level results: The study found more naive CD4+ cells and higher diversity in long-lived than aged donors. Significant beta diversity loss was already apparent by age approximately 36, declining roughly linearly.

The sample holds a few counts of this clonotype. The target antigen is unknown. One end of the junction fails to match germline, which may point to a read error. The use of a sample-barcoded 5' primer and a J-beta primer mix characterized a second PCR of about 7 to 12 cycles. Carrying 12 random nucleotides, a template-switch adaptor labeled each individual cDNA molecule. Any given sample supplied a minimum of 2.5 million CDR3-containing paired-end reads. TCRdb ran MiXCR on the 5' RACE reads and lists one entry per CDR3 protein. The sample carries hundreds of thousands of distinct CDR3 sequences, approximately 52% recorded once. The TCR sequence derives from a woman aged 80 or over in good health. Sequencing input: blood.

The CDR3 here is CAIKGASTDTQYF. CDR3 in DNA: TGTGCCATCAAGGGGGCAAGCACGGATACGCAGTATTTT. The chain links TRBV10-3 to TRBJ2-3; 7 bases map to TRBD1. The CDR3 has 13 amino acids. CDR1 and CDR2 (germline): ENHRY, SYGVKD.